The 19 T cell receptor beta chains below were found in one sample sequenced in a study of response to subunit inactivated influenza vaccine (dated by TCRdb to between 2018 and 2020). Read against the paper, the sample's time point label means: approximately 40 days after influenza vaccine administration. Libraries were prepared through RT-PCR. This sample was sequenced with an Illumina HiSeq 2500. TCRdb trimmed the raw reads at Q25, called clones with MiXCR and kept productive beta chains. Each entry merges the rows of one CDR3 protein and shows their most common DNA and genes. Present in this sample are 540,000 or so distinct CDR3 sequences, about an eighth of which were seen just once. The ten most abundant clones make up roughly 14% of the sample. The sample consisted of PBMCs from blood, taken 45 days after vaccination. These receptors were collected from a man aged 45-65 years who received an inactivated influenza vaccine. Donor details come from another sample of the same person, matched by shared clones.

V usage is TRBV5-1 and J usage is TRBJ2-7; TRBD2 matches 14 bases. Unmatched junction bases numbered 3, after V lost 0 bases and J lost 7 bases. The CDR3 consists of 15 residues. Germline assignment: CDR1 SGHRS and CDR2 YFSETQ. The CDR3 coding sequence is TGCGCCAGCAGCTTGGATGGGACTAGCGGGAGAGAGCAGTACTTC. Translation: CASSLDGTSGREQYF.

This clonotype was counted between two and nine times. The chain employs TRBV20-1 and TRBJ1-6, with D hard to call. This CDR3 is built from 14 residues. Germline assignment: CDR1 DFQATT and CDR2 SNEGSKA (reference sequence). The V and J ends lost 0 bases and 8 bases respectively, with 11 bases between them. For the CDR3, the DNA is TGCAGTGCTAGAGATGCTCCCTCGGATTCACCCCTCCACTTT. It yields the protein CSARDAPSDSPLHF.

This clonotype appeared many times. V and J are TRBV29-1 and TRBJ2-3, with a tentative D call TRBD1 (5 bases). Germline CDR1 SQVTM, CDR2 ANQGSEA. CDR3 size: 14 residues. V dropped 1 base and J dropped 1 base, with 9 bases sitting between them. CDR3 in amino acids: CSVEGGVGTDTQYF. The CDR3 nucleotides read TGCAGCGTTGAAGGGGGCGTAGGCACAGATACGCAGTATTTT.

V and J are TRBV5-6 and TRBJ2-3; D is perhaps TRBD2 (6 bases). Trimming shortened V by 7 bases and J by 6 bases, and 15 bases separated the two germline ends. Germline V gene data show CDR1 as SGHDT and CDR2 as YYEEEE. The CDR3 totals 13 residues. CDR3 in amino acids: CASGIRGMDTQYF. CDR3 nucleotide sequence: TGTGCCAGCGGAATTCGGGGGATGGATACGCAGTATTTT.

This clonotype has only a few counts. The chain couples TRBV6-5 to TRBJ1-3, with 9 bases aligning to TRBD1. The CDR3 length is 19 residues. The V segment lost 2 bases and the J segment 1 base; nucleotides outside the gene matches: 12. Germline assignment: CDR1 MNHEY and CDR2 SVGAGI. CDR3 loop: CASSYQPPDRGTSGNTIYF. For the CDR3, the DNA is TGTGCCAGCAGTTACCAACCTCCGGACAGGGGAACATCTGGAAACACCATATATTTT.

This clonotype was counted between two and nine times. The chain has TRBV28 and TRBJ2-5; 7 positions match TRBD1. Germline-derived CDR1 and CDR2 are MDHEN and SYDVKM. This CDR3 contains 13 residues. Unmatched junction bases numbered 4, after V lost 7 bases and J lost 2 bases. The CDR3 loop reads CASTSDRQETQYF. The CDR3 nucleotides read TGTGCCAGCACCTCGGACAGGCAAGAGACCCAGTACTTC.

A few counts support this clonotype. The V gene is TRBV20-1, the J gene TRBJ1-3; TRBD1 matches 7 bases. Germline CDR1 and CDR2: DFQATT and SNEGSKA (reference sequence). This CDR3 contains 13 residues. Germline trimming cut 3 bases from V and 4 bases from J; bases unmatched to any gene: 3. The CDR3 loop reads CSARTGLGNTIYF. The DNA for the CDR3 is TGCAGTGCTAGGACAGGGCTCGGAAACACCATATATTTT.

The chain carries TRBV3-1 and TRBJ2-1; D not certain. CDR1 LGHDT and CDR2 YNNKEL come from the germline V gene (reference sequence). V gave up 1 base and J gave up 12 bases, with 7 bases separating them. The CDR3 runs to 11 residues. DNA of the CDR3: TGTGCCAGCAGCCAAGCTGGCAGGCAGTTCTTC. Protein product: CASSQAGRQFF.

This clonotype came up a few times. The chain has TRBV15 and TRBJ2-5; 12 bases are a match to TRBD2. The CDR3 length is 15 residues. With 4 bases clipped from V and 4 bases from J, the junction kept 4 bases outside the gene matches. Germline-derived CDR1 and CDR2 are LNHNV and YYDKDF (reference sequence). CDR3 sequence reads: CATSKGLAGLETQYF. The CDR3 DNA follows: TGTGCCACCAGCAAGGGACTAGCGGGTTTAGAGACCCAGTACTTC.

There are a few counts of this clonotype. The chain carries TRBV19 and TRBJ2-1; 7 bases map to TRBD2. The junction had 4 bases not matched to a gene; V was cut back by 5 bases and J by 0 bases. The CDR3 runs 15 residues. From germline, CDR1 is LNHDA and CDR2 SQIVND (reference sequence). Written as DNA, the CDR3 is TGTGCCAGTAGTCGGAGCGGGAACTCCTACAATGAGCAGTTCTTC. Translating it yields CASSRSGNSYNEQFF.

This clonotype was detected only a few times. The chain is built from TRBV10-3 and TRBJ2-5; 10 bases align to TRBD1. The CDR3 has 14 residues. J was trimmed by 3 bases and V by 6 bases; bases with no gene match: 4. CDR1 and CDR2 (germline): ENHRY, SYGVKD. As DNA, the CDR3 is TGTGCCATCAGCGGGGGGACAGGGGAAGAGACCCAGTACTTC. This sequence encodes CAISGGTGEETQYF.

In its sample, this clonotype was seen many times. This sequence joins TRBV12-3 or TRBV12-4 and TRBJ1-3; unclear D gene. This CDR3 is built from 12 residues. Trimming cost V 6 bases and J 2 bases, with 5 bases left between them. The CDR3 is CASSLTGNTIYF. The CDR3 DNA sequence: TGTGCCAGCAGCTTGACTGGAAACACCATATATTTT.

The table lists this clonotype with many counts. This chain joins TRBV11-2 and TRBJ1-2, with D possibly TRBD1 on 5 matching bases. The CDR3 has 15 residues. CDR1 and CDR2 from the germline V gene are SGHAT and FQNNGV. Between the trimmed V and J ends, which lost 0 bases and 4 bases, there was a span of 12 bases. As DNA, the CDR3 is TGTGCCAGCAGCTTAGAGGCCAGGGACGTCTATGGCTACACCTTC. Amino acids: CASSLEARDVYGYTF.

This clonotype showed up just a few times. The genes are TRBV7-9 and TRBJ2-3; D unresolved. The CDR3 is 15 amino acids. The V gene's germline CDR1 is SEHNR and CDR2 FQNEAQ (reference sequence). The V and J ends lost 3 bases and 0 bases respectively, with 10 bases between them. CDR3 amino acids: CASSFLMGSTDTQYF. The CDR3 bases are TGTGCCAGCAGCTTTTTGATGGGAAGCACAGATACGCAGTATTTT.

This clonotype was picked up a small number of times. CDR3 sequence reads: CASRETSVLYNEQFF. The CDR3 coding sequence is TGTGCCAGCAGGGAGACTAGTGTCTTGTATAATGAGCAGTTCTTC. The V and J genes are TRBV12-3 or TRBV12-4 and TRBJ2-1; D might be TRBD2 (6 bases). The V and J ends lost 6 bases and 7 bases respectively, with 19 bases between them. CDR3 length: 15 amino acids.

The sample holds many counts of this clonotype. This chain links TRBV5-1 with TRBJ1-1; D may be TRBD1 (6 bases). Germline assignment: CDR1 SGHRS and CDR2 YFSETQ. V was cut by 4 bases and J by 0 bases, with 13 bases left in between. CDR3 length equals 15 residues. This chain's CDR3 is CASSAGQRLNTEAFF. CDR3 nucleotide sequence: TGCGCCAGCAGCGCCGGACAGCGGTTGAACACTGAAGCTTTCTTT.

This clonotype was seen only a few times. The chain uses TRBV9 and TRBJ2-1; 7 bases agree with TRBD2. Trimming cost V 2 bases and J 3 bases; bases outside gene matches: 8. Germline V CDR1 and CDR2: SGDLS, YYNGEE. The CDR3 loop spans 16 amino acids. The DNA for the CDR3 is TGTGCCAGCAGCGTTGGGGCTAGCGGTAACTACAATGAGCAGTTCTTC. This codes for CASSVGASGNYNEQFF. The full variable domain, its missing parts supplied by reference TRBV9 and TRBJ2-1, is DSGVTQTPKHLITATGQRVTLRCSPRSGDLSVYWYQQSLDQGLQFLIQYYNGEERAKGNILERFSAQQFPDLHSELNLSSLELGDSALYFCASSVGASGNYNEQFFGPGTRLTVL.

This clonotype was counted only a few times. The gene calls are TRBV29-1 and TRBJ2-2; D call uncertain. This CDR3 contains 15 residues. Germline V gene data show CDR1 as SQVTM and CDR2 as ANQGSEA. Trimming shortened V by 0 bases and J by 0 bases, and 8 bases separated the two germline ends. CDR3 in amino acids: CSVEEAEPNTGELFF. The CDR3 DNA follows: TGCAGCGTTGAAGAGGCAGAACCGAACACCGGGGAGCTGTTTTTT.

The chain is built from TRBV11-2 and TRBJ2-5; D is undetermined. Trimming pared 0 bases from V and 4 bases from J, leaving 9 bases between. The CDR3 is made up of 14 amino acids. CDR1 and CDR2 (germline): SGHAT, FQNNGV. The CDR3 DNA is TGTGCCAGCAGCTTAGATCTAATTCTAGAGACCCAGTACTTC. Its translation is CASSLDLILETQYF.